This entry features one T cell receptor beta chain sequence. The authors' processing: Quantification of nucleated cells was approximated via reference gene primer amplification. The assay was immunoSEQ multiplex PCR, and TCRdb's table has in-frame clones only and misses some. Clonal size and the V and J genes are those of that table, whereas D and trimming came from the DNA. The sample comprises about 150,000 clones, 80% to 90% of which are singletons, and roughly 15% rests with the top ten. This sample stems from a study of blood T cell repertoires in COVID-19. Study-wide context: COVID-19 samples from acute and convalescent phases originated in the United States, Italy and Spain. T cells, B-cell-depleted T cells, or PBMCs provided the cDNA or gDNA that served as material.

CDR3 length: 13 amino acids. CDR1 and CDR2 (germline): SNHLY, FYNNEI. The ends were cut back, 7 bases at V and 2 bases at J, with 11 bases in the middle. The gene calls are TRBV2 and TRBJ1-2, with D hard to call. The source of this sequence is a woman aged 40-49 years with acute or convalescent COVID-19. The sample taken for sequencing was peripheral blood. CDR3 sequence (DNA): TGTGCCAGCACCACTCGGGTCAACTATGGCTACACCTTC. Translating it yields CASTTRVNYGYTF.